The 21 T cell receptor beta chains reported below all come from one sample, sequenced in a study of blood T cell repertoires in COVID-19. Only in-frame clones appear in the TCRdb table, and some are missing; sequencing was by immunoSEQ multiplex PCR. Among about 48,000 clones listed, just over 90% were seen once. Sequencing was done on a sample of peripheral blood. The receptor set was obtained from a man aged 65 to 85 with acute or convalescent COVID-19.

The chain recombines TRBV18 with TRBJ2-7; 9 bases are a match to TRBD1. Germline-derived CDR1 and CDR2 are KGHSH and LQKENI. Germline trimming cut 3 bases from V and 4 bases from J; bases unmatched to any gene: 10. CDR3 length equals 16 residues. The CDR3 coding sequence is TGTGCCAGCTCACCCGACGGACAGGGGTTTCAGTACGAGCAGTACTTC. This codes for CASSPDGQGFQYEQYF.

The rearrangement links TRBV7-8 to TRBJ1-2; no definite D call. V was clipped by 1 base and J by 4 bases, with 10 bases between them. The CDR3 length is 14 residues. CDR1 and CDR2 from the germline V gene are SGHVS and FQNEAQ. CDR3 protein: CASSLVGSFYGYTF. The DNA for the CDR3 is TGTGCCAGCAGCTTAGTCGGGTCCTTCTATGGCTACACCTTC.

This chain links TRBV5-8 with TRBJ2-7; the D gene is possibly TRBD2 (5 bases). The V and J ends lost 0 bases and 2 bases respectively, with 15 bases between them. Germline CDR1 is SGHTS and CDR2 is YDEGEE. CDR3 length equals 16 residues. The CDR3 here is CASSLGFWTATYEQYF. CDR3 bases: TGTGCCAGCAGCTTGGGGTTCTGGACTGCTACCTACGAGCAGTACTTC.

This clone was detected a few times. The chain employs TRBV6-5 and TRBJ2-7; possibly TRBD1 for D (6 bases). CDR3 length: 13 residues. Per the germline V gene, CDR1 is MNHEY and CDR2 is SVGAGI. Trimming pared 8 bases from V and 3 bases from J, leaving 14 bases between. CDR3 protein: CASGYRVNYEQYF. DNA of the CDR3: TGTGCCAGCGGCTACAGGGTTAACTACGAGCAGTACTTC.

The rearrangement links TRBV3-1 (or the pseudogene TRBV3-2) to TRBJ2-2; D unclear. This CDR3 region has 14 residues. Germline loops: CDR1 LGHDT, CDR2 YNNKEL (reference sequence). V was shortened by 4 bases and J by 8 bases, with 14 bases between the two germline ends. The CDR3 nucleotides are TGTGCCAGCAGCCCCCGACACACCTGGGGGGAGCTGTTTTTT. Translating gives CASSPRHTWGELFF.

Concerning this clone: A read error may produce the germline difference seen at one junction end. The CDR3 DNA reads TGCAGTGTTCGCCGGGACAAAGTCTTC. Amino acids: CSVRRDKVF. The genes are TRBV20-1 and TRBJ2-1, with D possibly being TRBD1 (6 bases). This CDR3 spans 9 amino acids. Germline-derived CDR1 and CDR2 are DFQATT and SNEGSKA (reference sequence).

The chain links TRBV14 to TRBJ1-2, with TRBD1 as a possible D gene (6 bases). The V gene lost 4 bases and the J gene lost 8 bases, with 20 bases spanning the gap. Per the germline V gene, CDR1 is SGHDN and CDR2 is FVKESK. The CDR3 spans 15 residues. The CDR3 DNA reads TGTGCCAGCAGCCCGCTGGACAGCCCTGGGTACGGCTACACCTTC. It translates to CASSPLDSPGYGYTF.

This sequence joins TRBV9 and TRBJ1-6; D may be TRBD1 (5 bases). Germline CDR1 and CDR2: SGDLS and YYNGEE. V lost 2 bases, J lost 13 bases, and 19 bases lay in between. The CDR3 spans 15 residues. The DNA of the CDR3 is TGTGCCAGCAGCGTTTCGTCAGGGTCCCAAGAGCCCCTCCACTTT. This codes for CASSVSSGSQEPLHF.

The V gene is TRBV6-2 or TRBV6-3, the J gene TRBJ1-2, with TRBD1 matching over 8 bases. Germline CDR1 is MNHEY and CDR2 is SVGEGT. The CDR3 sequence is 14 residues long. Trimming cost V 2 bases and J 7 bases; bases outside gene matches: 6. CDR3 DNA sequence: TGTGCCAGCAGTTACCGGCAGGGGGCATTTGGCTACACCTTC. It yields the protein CASSYRQGAFGYTF.

This chain connects TRBV7-2 to TRBJ2-3; no clear D gene. Germline V gene data show CDR1 as SGHTA and CDR2 as FQGNSA. This CDR3 region has 14 residues. Trimming left V 1 base short and J 1 base short, with 6 bases between. The CDR3: CASSLGIGTDTQYF. The CDR3 DNA reads TGTGCCAGCAGCTTAGGTATAGGCACAGATACGCAGTATTTT.

The chain carries TRBV4-2 and TRBJ1-2, with D hard to call. Germline CDR1 reads LGHNA; CDR2 reads YNFKEQ. The CDR3 contains 14 residues. With 0 bases removed from V and 4 bases from J, the gap between germline ends came to 9 bases. DNA for the CDR3: TGTGCCAGCAGCCAAGATCGATACACCTATGGCTACACCTTC. Translated: CASSQDRYTYGYTF.

The chain is built from TRBV19 and TRBJ2-3, with TRBD2 identical over 12 bases. The CDR3 totals 19 residues. The V and J ends lost 4 bases and 3 bases, in that order; junction bases with no gene match: 14. CDR1 and CDR2 (germline): LNHDA, SQIVND (reference sequence). As DNA, the CDR3 is TGTGCCAGTAGTACCCAATCAGGAGGACTAGCGGGGAGGACAGATACGCAGTATTTT. Translation gives CASSTQSGGLAGRTDTQYF.

This clone was observed a few times. This rearrangement joins TRBV6-6 to TRBJ2-7, with D possibly matching TRBD2 (6 bases). Trimming removed 2 bases from V and 6 bases from J, with 11 bases in between. CDR3 length: 13 amino acids. Germline V CDR1 and CDR2: MNHNY, SVGAGI (reference sequence). The CDR3 nucleotides are TGTGCCAGCAGTTACGAAGTGGGACTCGAGCAGTACTTC. Translated: CASSYEVGLEQYF.

The chain links TRBV3-1 (or the pseudogene TRBV3-2) to TRBJ2-2, with 7 bases identical to TRBD2. Germline V CDR1 and CDR2: LGHDT, YNNKEL (reference sequence). The CDR3 contains 15 residues. V trimming: 1 base; J trimming: 3 bases; junction bases outside the gene matches: 2. CDR3 DNA: TGTGCCAGCAGCCAAGGGGGACTACACACCGGGGAGCTGTTTTTT. This sequence encodes CASSQGGLHTGELFF.

This sequence joins TRBV6-6 and TRBJ1-1; 9 positions match TRBD1. Germline-derived CDR1 and CDR2 are MNHNY and SVGAGI (reference sequence). The trim removed 6 bases at V and 8 bases at J, leaving 4 bases unmatched. The CDR3 consists of 12 residues. CDR3 nucleotide sequence: TGTGCCAGCAGCGGGACAGGGCGGGAAGCTTTCTTT. Its translation: CASSGTGREAFF.

The chain uses TRBV7-8 and TRBJ1-3; 8 nucleotides agree with TRBD1. The trim removed 3 bases at V and 0 bases at J, leaving 4 bases unmatched. This CDR3 is 16 amino acids long. Germline V lookup: CDR1 SGHVS, CDR2 FQNEAQ. The CDR3 sequence: CASSLDRAFSGNTIYF. CDR3 coding DNA: TGTGCCAGCAGCTTGGACAGGGCCTTCTCTGGAAACACCATATATTTT.

The chain combines TRBV13 with TRBJ1-4; no clear D. Germline CDR1 reads PRHDT; CDR2 reads FYEKMQ (reference sequence). Trimming took off 3 bases at V and 8 bases at J, with 10 bases between the two ends. The CDR3 consists of 13 residues. CDR3 amino acids: CASSLNRGEKLFF. CDR3 in DNA: TGTGCCAGCAGCTTGAATCGAGGGGAAAAACTGTTTTTT.

The genes are TRBV24-1 and TRBJ1-1; D may be TRBD1 (6 bases). CDR1 is KGHDR, CDR2 SFDVKD, per germline. The CDR3 runs to 13 residues. The V gene lost 4 bases and the J gene lost 5 bases, with 10 bases spanning the gap. CDR3 residues: CATSEGASTEAFF. The DNA of the CDR3 is TGTGCCACCAGTGAGGGGGCGTCGACTGAAGCTTTCTTT.

The genes are TRBV9 and TRBJ2-2, with TRBD2 matching 13 bases. Trimming at V came to 0 bases and at J to 0 bases, leaving 5 bases not matched to a gene. The V gene's germline CDR1 is SGDLS and CDR2 YYNGEE. The CDR3 sequence is 19 residues long. CDR3 nucleotides: TGTGCCAGCAGCGTAGCTGGACTAGCGGGGGCCTCGAACACCGGGGAGCTGTTTTTT. It translates to CASSVAGLAGASNTGELFF.

In its sample, this clone was seen once. The V gene is TRBV9, the J gene TRBJ2-2; D not certain. The CDR3 is 14 amino acids. Per germline, CDR1 SGDLS and CDR2 YYNGEE. V shed 2 bases and J shed 1 base, with 6 bases lying between them. CDR3 sequence reads: CASSVTQNTGELFF. The CDR3 nucleotides read TGTGCCAGCAGCGTGACTCAGAACACCGGGGAGCTGTTTTTT.

This chain connects TRBV10-3 to TRBJ1-6; D remains ambiguous. Looked up from germline, CDR1 is ENHRY and CDR2 is SYGVKD. There are 15 residues in the CDR3. V gave up 7 bases and J gave up 0 bases, with 10 bases separating them. CDR3 DNA sequence: TGTGCCATCATCCGGGGAAGCTCCTATAATTCACCCCTCCACTTT. Residues: CAIIRGSSYNSPLHF.